A selection of T cell receptor beta chains follows, all from one sample in a study of beta chain features in type 1 diabetes. Sequencing used immunoSEQ multiplex PCR; TCRdb keeps in-frame clones, though not all of them. The sample holds about 650,000 clones, roughly 12% seen once. Sample: naive CD4+ T cells from blood. The receptors originated from a man aged 25-45 years with type 1 diabetes. Each CDR3 is given with its conserved first and last residue. The D gene is left open where the match is weak. A clone size is listed for some rows: how often the clone was seen (once, few, many), or a class if it is expanded.

.,.,TRBJ1-1,TRBV7-2,CASSLASGANTEAFF,TGTGCCAGCAGCTTAGCTAGCGGGGCGAACACTGAAGCTTTCTTT
.,TRBD2,TRBJ2-2,TRBV5-1,CASSSGLNSVGELFF,TGCGCCAGCAGCTCGGGACTAAATTCGGTCGGGGAGCTGTTTTTT
.,.,TRBJ2-7,TRBV7-8,CASSLKIGQGINYEQYF,TGTGCCAGCAGCTTAAAGATCGGGCAGGGGATAAACTACGAGCAGTACTTC
.,.,TRBJ2-7,TRBV5-4,CASSSQNEQYF,TGTGCCAGCAGCTCCCAAAACGAGCAGTACTTC
few,.,TRBJ2-3,TRBV7-9,CASSFSGDTQYF,TGTGCCAGCAGCTTTTCCGGAGATACGCAGTATTTT
.,.,TRBJ2-1,TRBV5-1,CASSQGATYDEQFF,TGCGCCAGCAGCCAAGGGGCGACTTACGATGAGCAGTTCTTC
.,.,TRBJ2-7,TRBV7-2,CASSLVVGHSYEQYF,TGTGCCAGCAGCTTAGTTGTCGGACATTCCTACGAGCAGTACTTC
few,TRBD2,TRBJ2-3,TRBV6-5,CASRTSGGQYF,TGTGCCAGCAGGACTAGCGGGGGGCAGTATTTT
.,.,TRBJ1-2,TRBV6-5,CASSLPGVAGYTF,TGTGCCAGCAGTTTACCGGGTGTTGCTGGCTACACCTTC
few,TRBD1,TRBJ2-7,TRBV9,CASSVRTGGTHEQYF,TGTGCCAGCAGCGTAAGAACAGGGGGCACCCACGAGCAGTACTTC